One and the same sample provided the 12 T cell receptor beta chains below, sequenced in a study of T cell clones after liver transplantation. TCRdb's copy holds only in-frame clones and misses some; the assay was immunoSEQ multiplex PCR. The profile shows under 55,000 clones, roughly 86% of them singletons. The source material was CD4+ T cells from blood, sampled 24 months after liver transplant. The receptors come from a human patient who received a liver transplant. Some of these T cells may belong to the graft donor.

The chain recombines TRBV19 with TRBJ1-6, with a tentative D call TRBD1 (5 bases). CDR1 is LNHDA and CDR2 is SQIVND in the germline V gene (reference sequence). Trimming took off 5 bases at V and 10 bases at J, with 9 bases between the two ends. There are 12 residues in the CDR3. The CDR3 region is CASSPRQSPLHF. In DNA form, the CDR3 reads TGTGCCAGTAGTCCCCGACAGTCACCCCTCCACTTT.

The V and J genes are TRBV6-1 and TRBJ2-7; TRBD1 is a possible D gene (7 bases). Trimming shortened V by 3 bases and J by 0 bases, and 12 bases separated the two germline ends. Germline values: CDR1 MNHNS, CDR2 SASEGT. The CDR3 covers 15 residues. CDR3 sequence (DNA): TGTGCCAGCAGTGAGAGTCAGGGGGGCTCCTACGAGCAGTACTTC. Translated: CASSESQGGSYEQYF.

The CDR3: CASSVDFEGEQYF. The CDR3 DNA reads TGTGCCAGCAGCGTAGACTTTGAGGGCGAGCAGTACTTC. The chain has TRBV9 and TRBJ2-7; weak D call: TRBD2 (5 bases). V lost 0 bases, J lost 6 bases, and 10 bases lay in between. The CDR3 loop spans 13 amino acids. CDR1 and CDR2 from the germline V gene are SGDLS and YYNGEE.

The chain couples TRBV5-6 to TRBJ2-3, with D possibly matching TRBD2 (6 bases). Per germline, CDR1 SGHDT and CDR2 YYEEEE. Trimming took 3 bases from V and 5 from J, leaving 13 bases between them. This CDR3 has 14 residues. The CDR3 DNA follows: TGTGCCAGCAGCTGGTTGGCGGGGCTAGATACGCAGTATTTT. It encodes CASSWLAGLDTQYF. Together with reference TRBV5-6 and TRBJ2-3, the CDR3 gives the full variable domain: DAGVTQSPTHLIKTRGQQVTLRCSPKSGHDTVSWYQQALGQGPQFIFQYYEEEERQRGNFPDRFSGHQFPNYSSELNVNALLLGDSALYLCASSWLAGLDTQYFGPGTRLTVL.

The chain recombines TRBV6-1 with TRBJ1-2; 9 bases are shared with TRBD1. There are 14 residues in the CDR3. Germline assignment: CDR1 MNHNS and CDR2 SASEGT. Germline trimming cut 6 bases from V and 7 bases from J; bases unmatched to any gene: 9. CDR3 nucleotides: TGTGCCAGCAGAGGGGGACAGGGAAAGCTTGGCTACACCTTC. It codes for CASRGGQGKLGYTF.

J is TRBJ2-6 and V is TRBV28; the D is unclear. The CDR3 loop spans 15 amino acids. Trimming stripped 5 bases from V and 1 base from J, with 9 bases between. Germline loops: CDR1 MDHEN, CDR2 SYDVKM. The CDR3: CASSLQVSGANVLTF. In DNA, the CDR3 is TGTGCCAGCAGTCTCCAGGTGTCTGGGGCCAACGTCCTGACTTTC.

J is TRBJ1-6 and V is TRBV9; D is ambiguous. Germline assignment: CDR1 SGDLS and CDR2 YYNGEE. The CDR3 sequence is 15 residues long. Trimming left V 0 bases short and J 8 bases short, with 12 bases between. DNA of the CDR3: TGTGCCAGCAGCGTAGTGTCTTCTCGGGATTCACCCCTCCACTTT. Encoded protein: CASSVVSSRDSPLHF.

The chain is built from TRBV7-8 and TRBJ2-6; D uncertain. The CDR3 contains 18 residues. The V gene's germline CDR1 is SGHVS and CDR2 FQNEAQ. The ends were cut back, 5 bases at V and 5 bases at J, with 22 bases in the middle. CDR3 region: CASSDALYPQSRANVLTF. The CDR3, as DNA: TGTGCCAGCAGCGACGCCCTGTACCCACAAAGTCGGGCCAACGTCCTGACTTTC.

V is TRBV29-1 and J is TRBJ2-7, with D possibly TRBD2 on 6 matching bases. CDR1 SQVTM and CDR2 ANQGSEA come from the germline V gene. CDR3 length: 12 residues. Between the trimmed V and J ends, which lost 6 bases and 5 bases, there was a span of 14 bases. The CDR3 reads CSVTYGGNEQYF. DNA of the CDR3: TGCAGCGTCACCTATGGAGGGAACGAGCAGTACTTC.

This chain links TRBV19 with TRBJ1-4, with TRBD1 matching 7 bases. The CDR3 length is 16 residues. The J segment lost 4 bases and the V segment lost 6 bases, leaving 11 bases of the junction unmatched. Germline assignment: CDR1 LNHDA and CDR2 SQIVND (reference sequence). This CDR3 reads CASRVIGTAFNEKLFF. The CDR3 DNA reads TGTGCCAGTAGAGTTATCGGGACAGCGTTTAATGAAAAACTGTTTTTT. Combining the CDR3 with reference TRBV19 and TRBJ1-4 gives the whole variable domain DGGITQSPKYLFRKEGQNVTLSCEQNLNHDAMYWYRQDPGQGLRLIYYSQIVNDFQKGDIAEGYSVSREKKESFPLTVTSAQKNPTAFYLCASRVIGTAFNEKLFFGSGTQLSVL.

This clone showed up just a few times. CDR3 DNA sequence: TGTGCCAGCATCCCCCCTCACAGGTTTGGTCCCAGGTTTGGGAGCAATCAGCCCCAGCATTTT. This encodes CASIPPHRFGPRFGSNQPQHF. The V call is TRBV28, the J call TRBJ1-5, with D perhaps matching TRBD1 (5 bases). Trimming cost V 7 bases and J 1 base, with 32 bases left between them. CDR1 MDHEN and CDR2 SYDVKM come from the germline V gene. The CDR3 length is 21 residues.

This clone was detected only once. The chain joins TRBV25-1 to TRBJ1-2; no clear D. Germline lookup yields CDR1 MGHDK and CDR2 SYGVNS. The ends were cut back, 9 bases at V and 8 bases at J, with 13 bases in the middle. The CDR3 extends over 11 amino acids. In DNA, the CDR3 is TGTGCCAGTTCCTCAGGTGACGGCTACACCTTC. The encoded protein is CASSSGDGYTF.